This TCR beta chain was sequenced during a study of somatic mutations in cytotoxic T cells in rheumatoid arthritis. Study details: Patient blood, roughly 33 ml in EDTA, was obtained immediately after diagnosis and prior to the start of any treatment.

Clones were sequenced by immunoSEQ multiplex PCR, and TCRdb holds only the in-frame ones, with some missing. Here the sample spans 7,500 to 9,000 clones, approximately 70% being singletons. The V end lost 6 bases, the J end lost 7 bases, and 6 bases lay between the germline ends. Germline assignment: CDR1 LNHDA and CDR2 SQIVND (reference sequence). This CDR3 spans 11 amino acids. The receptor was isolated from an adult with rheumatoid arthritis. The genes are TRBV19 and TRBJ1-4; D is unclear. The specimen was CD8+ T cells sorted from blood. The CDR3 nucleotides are TGTGCCAGTAGCTTCGGTGAAAAACTGTTTTTT. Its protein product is CASSFGEKLFF.